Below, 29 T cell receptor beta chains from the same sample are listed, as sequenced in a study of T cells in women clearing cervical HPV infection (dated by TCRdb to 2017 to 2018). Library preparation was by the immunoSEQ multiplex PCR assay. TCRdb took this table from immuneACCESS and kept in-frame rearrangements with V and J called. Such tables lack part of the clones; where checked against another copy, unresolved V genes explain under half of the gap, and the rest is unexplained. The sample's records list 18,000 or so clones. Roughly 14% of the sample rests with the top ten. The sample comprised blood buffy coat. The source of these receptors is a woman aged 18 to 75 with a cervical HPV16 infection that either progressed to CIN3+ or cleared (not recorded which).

The sequenced CDR3 bases are TGTGCCAGCAGTGGGGCTGTCCGGAGAAACACC. Translation: CASSGAVRRNT. The full CDR3 protein is CASSGAVRRNTIYF. J is TRBJ1-3 and V is TRBV28, with a tentative D call TRBD1 (5 bases). Read coverage stops 3 residues before the CDR3 terminus; the germline J gene supplies the remainder. There are 14 residues in the CDR3. CDR1 and CDR2 (germline): MDHEN, SYDVKM. The germline V and J ends were trimmed by 5 bases and 5 bases, with 13 bases remaining between them.

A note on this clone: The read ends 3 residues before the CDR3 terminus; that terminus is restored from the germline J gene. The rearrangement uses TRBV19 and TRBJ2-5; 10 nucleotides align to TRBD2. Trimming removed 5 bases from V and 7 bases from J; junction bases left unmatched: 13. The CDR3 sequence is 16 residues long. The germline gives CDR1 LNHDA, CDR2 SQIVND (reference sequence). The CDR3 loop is CASSLRTSGGGGTQYF. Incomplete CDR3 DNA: TGTGCCAGTAGTTTACGGACTAGCGGTGGTGGGGGGACC.

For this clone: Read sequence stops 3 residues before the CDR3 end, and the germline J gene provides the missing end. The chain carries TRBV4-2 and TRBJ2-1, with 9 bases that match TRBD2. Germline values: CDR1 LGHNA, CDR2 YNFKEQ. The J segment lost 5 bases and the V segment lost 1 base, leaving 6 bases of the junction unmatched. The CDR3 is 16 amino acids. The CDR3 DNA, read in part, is TGTGCCAGCAGCCAAGCAGTGGCGGGAGGGCACAATGAG. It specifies CASSQAVAGGHNE. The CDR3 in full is CASSQAVAGGHNEQFF.

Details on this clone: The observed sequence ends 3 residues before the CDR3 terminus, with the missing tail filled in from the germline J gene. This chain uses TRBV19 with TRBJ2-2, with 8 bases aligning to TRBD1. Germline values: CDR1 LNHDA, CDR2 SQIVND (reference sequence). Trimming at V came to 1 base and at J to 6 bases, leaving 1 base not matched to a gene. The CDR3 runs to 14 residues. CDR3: CASSIAQGAGELFF. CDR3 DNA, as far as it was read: TGTGCCAGTAGTATAGCACAGGGGGCCGGGGAG.

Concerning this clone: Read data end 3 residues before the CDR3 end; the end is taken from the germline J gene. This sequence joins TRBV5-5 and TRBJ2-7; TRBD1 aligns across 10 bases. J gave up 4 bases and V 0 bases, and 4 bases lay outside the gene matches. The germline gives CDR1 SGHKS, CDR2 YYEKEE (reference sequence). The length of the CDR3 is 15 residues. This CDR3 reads CASSLAPGQGYEQYF. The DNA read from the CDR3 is TGTGCCAGCAGCTTGGCTCCGGGACAGGGGTACGAG.

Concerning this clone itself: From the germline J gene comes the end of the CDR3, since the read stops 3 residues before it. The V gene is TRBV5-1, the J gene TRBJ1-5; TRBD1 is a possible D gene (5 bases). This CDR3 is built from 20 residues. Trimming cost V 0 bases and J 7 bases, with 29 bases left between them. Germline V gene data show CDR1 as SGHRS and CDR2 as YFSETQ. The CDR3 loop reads CASSLVINSPRTGWGQPQHF. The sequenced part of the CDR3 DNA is TGCGCCAGCAGCTTGGTGATTAATTCGCCGAGAACAGGCTGGGGACAGCCC.

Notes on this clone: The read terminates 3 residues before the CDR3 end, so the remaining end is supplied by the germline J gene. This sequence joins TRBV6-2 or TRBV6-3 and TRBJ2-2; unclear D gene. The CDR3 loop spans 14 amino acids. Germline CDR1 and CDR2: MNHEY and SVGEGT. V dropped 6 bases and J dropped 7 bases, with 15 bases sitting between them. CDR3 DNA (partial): TGTGCCAGCAGGATCAGAAATCTTGGCGGGGAG. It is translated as CASRIRNLGGE. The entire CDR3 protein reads CASRIRNLGGELFF.

CDR3 bases read: TGTGCCAGCCCGCGAAATGGC. Its protein product is CASPRNG. Given in full, the CDR3 is CASPRNGYTF. The chain joins TRBV11-3 to TRBJ1-2, with no clear D. The read finishes 3 residues shy of the CDR3 end, and the germline J gene is used to complete it. This CDR3 has 10 residues. Trimming shortened V by 8 bases and J by 6 bases, and 7 bases separated the two germline ends. Germline V gene lookup returns CDR1 SGHNT and CDR2 YENEEA.

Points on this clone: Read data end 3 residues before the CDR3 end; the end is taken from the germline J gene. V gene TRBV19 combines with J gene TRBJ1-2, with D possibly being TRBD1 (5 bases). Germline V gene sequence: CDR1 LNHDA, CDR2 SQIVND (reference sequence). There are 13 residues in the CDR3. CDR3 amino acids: CASTLGGTDTYTF. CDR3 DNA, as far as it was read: TGTGCCAGTACACTCGGGGGAACAGATACC.

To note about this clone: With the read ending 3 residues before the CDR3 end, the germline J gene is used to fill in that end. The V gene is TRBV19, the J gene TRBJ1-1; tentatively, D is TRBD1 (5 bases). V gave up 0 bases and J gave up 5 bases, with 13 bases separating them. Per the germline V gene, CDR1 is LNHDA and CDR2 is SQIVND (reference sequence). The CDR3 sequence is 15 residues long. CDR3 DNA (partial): TGTGCCAGTAGTATAGATAGGGGTAGAAGGACTGAA. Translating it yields CASSIDRGRRTE. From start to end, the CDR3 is CASSIDRGRRTEAFF. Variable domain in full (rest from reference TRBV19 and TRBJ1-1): DGGITQSPKYLFRKEGQNVTLSCEQNLNHDAMYWYRQDPGQGLRLIYYSQIVNDFQKGDIAEGYSVSREKKESFPLTVTSAQKNPTAFYLCASSIDRGRRTEAFFGQGTRLTVV.

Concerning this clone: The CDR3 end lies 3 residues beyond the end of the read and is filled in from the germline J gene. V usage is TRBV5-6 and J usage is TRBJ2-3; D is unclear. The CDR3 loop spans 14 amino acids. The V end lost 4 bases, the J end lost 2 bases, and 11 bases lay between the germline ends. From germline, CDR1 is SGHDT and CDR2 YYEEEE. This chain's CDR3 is CASSHRSDTDTQYF. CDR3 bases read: TGTGCCAGCAGCCATCGGAGCGACACAGATACG.

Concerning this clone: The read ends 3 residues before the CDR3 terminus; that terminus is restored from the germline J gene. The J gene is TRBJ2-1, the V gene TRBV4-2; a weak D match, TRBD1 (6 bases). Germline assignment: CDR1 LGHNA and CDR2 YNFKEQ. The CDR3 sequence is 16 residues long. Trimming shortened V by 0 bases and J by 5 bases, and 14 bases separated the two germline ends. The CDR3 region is CASSQDRLTGHNEQFF. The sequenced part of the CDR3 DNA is TGTGCCAGCAGCCAAGATCGGTTAACAGGGCACAATGAG.

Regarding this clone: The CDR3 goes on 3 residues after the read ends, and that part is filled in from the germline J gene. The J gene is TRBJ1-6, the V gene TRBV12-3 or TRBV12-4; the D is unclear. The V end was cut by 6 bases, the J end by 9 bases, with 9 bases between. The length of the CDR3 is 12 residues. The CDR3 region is CASRFGLSPLHF. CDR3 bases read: TGTGCCAGCAGGTTCGGTCTTTCACCC.

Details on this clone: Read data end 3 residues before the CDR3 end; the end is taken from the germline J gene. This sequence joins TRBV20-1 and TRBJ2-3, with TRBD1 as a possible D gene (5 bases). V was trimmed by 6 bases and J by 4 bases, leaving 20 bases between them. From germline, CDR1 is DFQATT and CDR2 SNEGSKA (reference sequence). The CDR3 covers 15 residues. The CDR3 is CSATQASSGSDTQYF. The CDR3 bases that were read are TGCAGTGCAACCCAGGCGTCCTCAGGGTCAGATACG.

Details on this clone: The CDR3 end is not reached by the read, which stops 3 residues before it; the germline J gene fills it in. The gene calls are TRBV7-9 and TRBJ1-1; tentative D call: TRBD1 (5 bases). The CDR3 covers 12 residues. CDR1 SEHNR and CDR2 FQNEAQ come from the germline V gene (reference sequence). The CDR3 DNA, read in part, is TGTGCCAGCAGCTGGGGAGGGGAGACC. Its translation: CASSWGGET. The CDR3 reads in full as CASSWGGETAFF.

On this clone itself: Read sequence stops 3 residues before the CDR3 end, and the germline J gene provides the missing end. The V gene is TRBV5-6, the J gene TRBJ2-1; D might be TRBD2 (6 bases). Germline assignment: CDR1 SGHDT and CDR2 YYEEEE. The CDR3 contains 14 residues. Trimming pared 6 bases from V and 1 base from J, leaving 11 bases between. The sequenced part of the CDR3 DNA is TGTGCCAGCACAGCGGGCCAATCCTACAATGAG. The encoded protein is CASTAGQSYNE. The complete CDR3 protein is CASTAGQSYNEQFF.

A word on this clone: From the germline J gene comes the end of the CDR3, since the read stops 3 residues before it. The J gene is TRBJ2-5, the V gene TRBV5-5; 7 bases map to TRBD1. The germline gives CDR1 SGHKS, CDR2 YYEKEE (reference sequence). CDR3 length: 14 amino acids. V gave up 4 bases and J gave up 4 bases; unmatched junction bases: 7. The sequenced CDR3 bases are TGTGCCAGCAGCCAGAAGACAGGGCGAGAGACC. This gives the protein CASSQKTGRET. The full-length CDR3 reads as CASSQKTGRETQYF.

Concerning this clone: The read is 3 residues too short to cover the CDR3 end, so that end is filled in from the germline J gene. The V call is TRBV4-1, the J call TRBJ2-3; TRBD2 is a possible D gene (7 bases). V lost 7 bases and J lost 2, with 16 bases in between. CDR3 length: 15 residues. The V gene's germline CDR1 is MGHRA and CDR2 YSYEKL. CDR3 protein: CASTIMGGPTDTQYF. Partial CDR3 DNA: TGCGCCAGCACTATAATGGGGGGGCCCACAGATACG.

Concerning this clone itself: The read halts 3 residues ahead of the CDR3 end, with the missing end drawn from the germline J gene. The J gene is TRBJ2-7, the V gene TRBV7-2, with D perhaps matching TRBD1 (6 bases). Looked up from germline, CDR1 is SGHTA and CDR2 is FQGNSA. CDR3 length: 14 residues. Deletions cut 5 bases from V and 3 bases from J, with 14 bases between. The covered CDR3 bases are TGTGCCAGCAGCGTCCAGGGGACCAGCTACGAG. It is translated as CASSVQGTSYE. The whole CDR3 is CASSVQGTSYEQYF.

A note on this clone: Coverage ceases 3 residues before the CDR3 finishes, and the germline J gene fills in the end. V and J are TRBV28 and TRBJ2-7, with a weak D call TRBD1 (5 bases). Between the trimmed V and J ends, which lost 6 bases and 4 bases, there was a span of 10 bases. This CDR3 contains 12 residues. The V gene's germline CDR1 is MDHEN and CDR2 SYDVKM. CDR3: CASRPQGYEQYF. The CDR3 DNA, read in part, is TGTGCCAGCAGGCCGCAGGGATACGAG.

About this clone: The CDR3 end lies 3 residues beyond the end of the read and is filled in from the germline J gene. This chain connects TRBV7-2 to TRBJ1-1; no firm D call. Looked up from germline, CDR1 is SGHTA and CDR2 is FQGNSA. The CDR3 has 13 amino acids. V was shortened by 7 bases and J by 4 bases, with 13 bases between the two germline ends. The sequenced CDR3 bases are TGTGCCAGCAACCTCCAGGTGAGCACTGAA. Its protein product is CASNLQVSTE. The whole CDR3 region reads CASNLQVSTEAFF. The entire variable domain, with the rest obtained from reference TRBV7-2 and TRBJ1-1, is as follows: GAGVSQSPSNKVTEKGKDVELRCDPISGHTALYWYRQSLGQGLEFLIYFQGNSAPDKSGLPSDRFSAERTGGSVSTLTIQRTQQEDSAVYLCASNLQVSTEAFFGQGTRLTVV.

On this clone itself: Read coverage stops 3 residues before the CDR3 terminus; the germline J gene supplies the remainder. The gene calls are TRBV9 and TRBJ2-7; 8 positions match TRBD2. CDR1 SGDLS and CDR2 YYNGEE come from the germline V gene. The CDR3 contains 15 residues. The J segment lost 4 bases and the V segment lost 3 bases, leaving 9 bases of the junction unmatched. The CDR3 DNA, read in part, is TGTGCCAGCAGCGCATCCGGGACTAGTAATTACGAG. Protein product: CASSASGTSNYE. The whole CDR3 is CASSASGTSNYEQYF.

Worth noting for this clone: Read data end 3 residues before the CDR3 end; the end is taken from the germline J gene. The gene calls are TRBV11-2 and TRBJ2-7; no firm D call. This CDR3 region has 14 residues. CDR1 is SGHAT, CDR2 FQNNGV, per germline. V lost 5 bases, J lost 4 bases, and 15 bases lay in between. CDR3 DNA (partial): TGTGCCAGCAGCCGAGAGGCAAGTTCGTACGAG. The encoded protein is CASSREASSYE. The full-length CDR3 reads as CASSREASSYEQYF.

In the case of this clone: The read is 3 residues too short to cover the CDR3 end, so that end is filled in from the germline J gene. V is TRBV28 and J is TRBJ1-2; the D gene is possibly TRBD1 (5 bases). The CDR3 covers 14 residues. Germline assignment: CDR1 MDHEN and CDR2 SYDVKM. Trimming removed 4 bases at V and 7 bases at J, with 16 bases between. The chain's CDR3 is CASSSSYEGAGYTF. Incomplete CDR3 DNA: TGTGCCAGCAGTTCCTCCTACGAAGGGGCTGGC.

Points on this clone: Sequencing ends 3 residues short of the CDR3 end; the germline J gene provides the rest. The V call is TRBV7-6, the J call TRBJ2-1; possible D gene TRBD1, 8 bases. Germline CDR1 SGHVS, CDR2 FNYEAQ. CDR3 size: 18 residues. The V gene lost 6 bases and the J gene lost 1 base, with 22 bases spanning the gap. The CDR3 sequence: CASSKTGGGGASYNEQFF. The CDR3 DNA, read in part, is TGTGCCAGCAGTAAAACAGGGGGGGGCGGGGCTTCCTACAATGAG.

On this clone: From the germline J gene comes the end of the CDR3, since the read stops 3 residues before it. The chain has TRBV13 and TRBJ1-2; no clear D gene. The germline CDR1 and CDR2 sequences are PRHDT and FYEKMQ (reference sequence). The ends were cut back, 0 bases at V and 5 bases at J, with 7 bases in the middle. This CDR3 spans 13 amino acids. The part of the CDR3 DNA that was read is TGTGCCAGCAGCTTAGGTCCCACATATGGC. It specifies CASSLGPTYG. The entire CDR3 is CASSLGPTYGYTF.

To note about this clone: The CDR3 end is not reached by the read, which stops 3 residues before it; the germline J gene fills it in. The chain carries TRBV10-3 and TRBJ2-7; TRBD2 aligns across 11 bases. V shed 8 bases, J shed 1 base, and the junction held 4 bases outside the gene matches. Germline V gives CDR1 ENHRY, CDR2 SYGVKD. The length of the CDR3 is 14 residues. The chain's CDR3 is CAIGGTSGSYEQYF. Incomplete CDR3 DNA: TGTGCCATCGGGGGGACTAGCGGATCCTACGAG.

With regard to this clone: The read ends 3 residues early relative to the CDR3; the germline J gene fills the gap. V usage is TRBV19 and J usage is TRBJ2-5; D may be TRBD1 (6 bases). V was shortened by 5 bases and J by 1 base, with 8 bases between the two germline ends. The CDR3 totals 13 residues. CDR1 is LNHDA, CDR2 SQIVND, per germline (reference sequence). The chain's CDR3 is CASSRQAQETQYF. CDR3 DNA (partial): TGTGCCAGTAGTCGACAGGCCCAAGAGACC.

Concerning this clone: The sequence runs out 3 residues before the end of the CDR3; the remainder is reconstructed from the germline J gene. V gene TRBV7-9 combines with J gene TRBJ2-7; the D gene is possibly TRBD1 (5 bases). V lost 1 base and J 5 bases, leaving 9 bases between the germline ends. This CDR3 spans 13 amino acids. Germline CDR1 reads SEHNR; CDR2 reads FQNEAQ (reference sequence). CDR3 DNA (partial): TGTGCCAGCAGCTTAGTCCCAGGGCACGAG. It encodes CASSLVPGHE. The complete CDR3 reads CASSLVPGHEQYF.